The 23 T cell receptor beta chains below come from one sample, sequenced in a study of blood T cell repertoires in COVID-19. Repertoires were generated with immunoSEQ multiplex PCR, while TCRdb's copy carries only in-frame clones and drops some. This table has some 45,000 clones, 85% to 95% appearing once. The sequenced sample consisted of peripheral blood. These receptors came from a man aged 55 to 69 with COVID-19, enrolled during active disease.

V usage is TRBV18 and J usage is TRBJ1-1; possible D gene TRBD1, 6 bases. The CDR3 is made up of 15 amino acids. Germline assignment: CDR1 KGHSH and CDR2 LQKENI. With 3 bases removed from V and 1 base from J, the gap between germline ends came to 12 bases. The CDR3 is CASSPYMTGNTEAFF. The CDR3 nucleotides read TGTGCCAGCTCACCCTATATGACAGGGAACACTGAAGCTTTCTTT.

The CDR3 bases are TGTGCCAGCAGCTTATTGGGACAGGGGTGGTATTTT. It encodes CASSLLGQGWYF. J is TRBJ2-3 and V is TRBV7-3; 10 bases match TRBD1. V dropped 2 bases and J dropped 14; count of bases not matched to a gene: 4. This CDR3 comprises 12 residues. Germline V CDR1 and CDR2: SGHTA, FQGTGA. Based on the CDR3 plus reference TRBV7-3 and TRBJ2-3, the full variable domain is GAGVSQTPSNKVTEKGKYVELRCDPISGHTALYWYRQSLGQGPEFLIYFQGTGAADDSGLPNDRFFAVRPEGSVSTLKIQRTERGDSAVYLCASSLLGQGWYFGPGTRLTVL.

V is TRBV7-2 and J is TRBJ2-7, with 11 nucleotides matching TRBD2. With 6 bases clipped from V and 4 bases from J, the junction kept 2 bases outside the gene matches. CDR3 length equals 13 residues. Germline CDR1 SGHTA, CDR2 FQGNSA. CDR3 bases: TGTGCCAGCAGGACTAGCGGGGCTTACGAGCAGTACTTC. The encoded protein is CASRTSGAYEQYF.

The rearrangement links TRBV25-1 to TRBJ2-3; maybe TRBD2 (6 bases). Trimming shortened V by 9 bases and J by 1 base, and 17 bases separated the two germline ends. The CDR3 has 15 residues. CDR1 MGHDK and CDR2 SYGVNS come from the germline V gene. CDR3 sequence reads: CASQKPGVGTDTQYF. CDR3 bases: TGTGCCAGTCAAAAACCGGGAGTCGGCACAGATACGCAGTATTTT.

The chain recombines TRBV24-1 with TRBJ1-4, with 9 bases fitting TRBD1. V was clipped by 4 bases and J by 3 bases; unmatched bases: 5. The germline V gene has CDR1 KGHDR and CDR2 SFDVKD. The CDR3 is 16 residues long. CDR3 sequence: CATSDSQGASNEKLFF. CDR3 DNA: TGTGCCACCAGTGACTCACAGGGGGCTTCTAATGAAAAACTGTTTTTT.

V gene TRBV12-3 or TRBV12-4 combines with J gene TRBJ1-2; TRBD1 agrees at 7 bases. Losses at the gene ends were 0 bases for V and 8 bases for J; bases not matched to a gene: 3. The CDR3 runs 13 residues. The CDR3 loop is CASSLAGGRGYTF. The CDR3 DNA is TGTGCCAGCAGTTTAGCAGGGGGCAGGGGCTACACCTTC.

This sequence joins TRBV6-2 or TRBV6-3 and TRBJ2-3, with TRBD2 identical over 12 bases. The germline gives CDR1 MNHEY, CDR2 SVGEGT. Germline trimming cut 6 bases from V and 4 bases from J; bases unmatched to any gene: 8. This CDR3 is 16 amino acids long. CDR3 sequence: CASSPSGGAMPDTQYF. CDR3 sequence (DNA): TGTGCCAGCAGCCCTAGCGGGGGGGCTATGCCAGATACGCAGTATTTT.

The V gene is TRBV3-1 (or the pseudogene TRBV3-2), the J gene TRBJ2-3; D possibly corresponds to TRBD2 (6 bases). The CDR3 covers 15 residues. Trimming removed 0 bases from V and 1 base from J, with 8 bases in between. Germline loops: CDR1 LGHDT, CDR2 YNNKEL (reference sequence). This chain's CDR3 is CASSQDTSRTDTQYF. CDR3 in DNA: TGTGCCAGCAGCCAAGACACTAGCCGCACAGATACGCAGTATTTT.

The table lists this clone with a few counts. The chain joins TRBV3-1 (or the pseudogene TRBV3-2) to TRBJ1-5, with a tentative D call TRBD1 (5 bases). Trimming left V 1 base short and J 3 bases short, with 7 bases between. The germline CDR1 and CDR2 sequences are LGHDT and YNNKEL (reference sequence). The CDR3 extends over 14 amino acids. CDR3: CASSQAGINQPQHF. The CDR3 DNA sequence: TGTGCCAGCAGCCAAGCAGGGATCAATCAGCCCCAGCATTTT.

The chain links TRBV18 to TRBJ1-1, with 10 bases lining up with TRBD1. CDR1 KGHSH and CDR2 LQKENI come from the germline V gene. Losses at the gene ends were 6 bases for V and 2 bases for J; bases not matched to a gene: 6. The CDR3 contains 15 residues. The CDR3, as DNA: TGTGCCAGCTCGCGGACAGGGGGGCTAAACACTGAAGCTTTCTTT. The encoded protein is CASSRTGGLNTEAFF. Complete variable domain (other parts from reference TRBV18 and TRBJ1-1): NAGVMQNPRHLVRRRGQEARLRCSPMKGHSHVYWYRQLPEEGLKFMVYLQKENIIDESGMPKERFSAEFPKEGPSILRIQQVVRGDSAAYFCASSRTGGLNTEAFFGQGTRLTVV.

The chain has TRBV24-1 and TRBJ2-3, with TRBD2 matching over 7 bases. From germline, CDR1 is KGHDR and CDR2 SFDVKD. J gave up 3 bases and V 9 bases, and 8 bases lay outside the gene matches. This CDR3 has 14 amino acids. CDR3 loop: CATSDGGMTDTQYF. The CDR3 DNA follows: TGTGCCACCTCAGACGGGGGGATGACAGATACGCAGTATTTT.

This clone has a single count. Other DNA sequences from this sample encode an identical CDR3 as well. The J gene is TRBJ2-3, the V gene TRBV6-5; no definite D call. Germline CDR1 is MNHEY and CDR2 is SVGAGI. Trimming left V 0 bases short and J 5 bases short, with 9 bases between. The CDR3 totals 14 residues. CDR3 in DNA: TGTGCCAGCAGTTACTCCTTAGCCCGAGATACGCAGTATTTT. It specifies CASSYSLARDTQYF.

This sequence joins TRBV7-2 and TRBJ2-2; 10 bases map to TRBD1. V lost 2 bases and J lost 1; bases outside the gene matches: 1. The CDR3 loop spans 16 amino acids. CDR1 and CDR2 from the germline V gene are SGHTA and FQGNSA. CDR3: CASSLRDRGNTGELFF. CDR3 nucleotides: TGTGCCAGCAGCTTACGGGACAGGGGGAACACCGGGGAGCTGTTTTTT.

CDR3 residues: CAWSRWGSNQPQHF. The CDR3 coding sequence is TGTGCCTGGAGTAGGTGGGGCAGCAATCAGCCCCAGCATTTT. The chain is built from TRBV30 and TRBJ1-5; weak D call: TRBD1 (5 bases). This CDR3 contains 14 residues. The V gene lost 2 bases and the J gene lost 1 base, with 9 bases spanning the gap. Germline V CDR1 and CDR2: GTSNPN, SVGIG (reference sequence).

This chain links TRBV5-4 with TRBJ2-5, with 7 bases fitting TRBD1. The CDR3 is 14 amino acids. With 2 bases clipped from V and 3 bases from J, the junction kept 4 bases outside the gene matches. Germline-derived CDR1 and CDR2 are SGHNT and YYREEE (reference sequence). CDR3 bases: TGTGCCAGCAGCTTAGGGGGCCGGAAAGAGACCCAGTACTTC. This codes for CASSLGGRKETQYF.

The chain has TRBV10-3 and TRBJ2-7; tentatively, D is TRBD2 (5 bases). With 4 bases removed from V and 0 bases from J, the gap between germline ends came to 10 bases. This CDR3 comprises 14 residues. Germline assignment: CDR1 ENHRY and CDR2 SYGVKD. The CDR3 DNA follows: TGTGCCATCAGTGGTGGGAGATCCTCCTACGAGCAGTACTTC. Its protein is CAISGGRSSYEQYF.

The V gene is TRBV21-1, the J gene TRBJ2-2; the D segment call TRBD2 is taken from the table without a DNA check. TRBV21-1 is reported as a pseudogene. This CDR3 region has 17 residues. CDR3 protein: CASSWRTGWGDTGELFF. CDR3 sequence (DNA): TGTGCCAGCAGCTGGCGCACCGGCTGGGGGGACACCGGGGAGCTGTTTTTT.

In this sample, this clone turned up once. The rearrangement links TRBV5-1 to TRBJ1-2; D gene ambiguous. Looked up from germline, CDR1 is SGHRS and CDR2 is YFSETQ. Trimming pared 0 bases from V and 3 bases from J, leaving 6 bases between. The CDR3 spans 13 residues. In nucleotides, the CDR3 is TGCGCCAGCAGCTTGGAGTTAGACTATGGCTACACCTTC. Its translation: CASSLELDYGYTF.

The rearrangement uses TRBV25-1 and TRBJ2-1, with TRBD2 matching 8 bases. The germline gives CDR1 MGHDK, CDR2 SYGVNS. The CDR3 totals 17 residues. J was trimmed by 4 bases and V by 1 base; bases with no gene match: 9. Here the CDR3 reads CASSESVGRASYNEQFF. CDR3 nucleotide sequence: TGTGCCAGCAGTGAATCCGTCGGGAGGGCCTCATACAATGAGCAGTTCTTC.

CDR3 DNA sequence: TGTGCCAGCAGCCAAGGGTCCCTAGCGGGAGATACGCAGTATTTT. Amino acid sequence: CASSQGSLAGDTQYF. The V call is TRBV3-1 (or the pseudogene TRBV3-2), the J call TRBJ2-3, with 8 bases aligning to TRBD2. The germline V gene has CDR1 LGHDT and CDR2 YNNKEL (reference sequence). With 1 base clipped from V and 5 bases from J, the junction kept 5 bases outside the gene matches. This CDR3 contains 15 residues.

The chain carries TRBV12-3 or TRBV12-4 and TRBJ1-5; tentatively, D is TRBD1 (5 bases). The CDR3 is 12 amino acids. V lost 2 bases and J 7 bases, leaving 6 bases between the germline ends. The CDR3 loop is CASSLWGQPQHF. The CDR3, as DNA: TGTGCCAGCAGTTTATGGGGCCAGCCCCAGCATTTT.

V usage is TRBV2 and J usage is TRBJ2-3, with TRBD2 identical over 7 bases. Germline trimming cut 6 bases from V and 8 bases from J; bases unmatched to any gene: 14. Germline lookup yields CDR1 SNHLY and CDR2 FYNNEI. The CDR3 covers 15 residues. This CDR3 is CASSPERLAESTQYF. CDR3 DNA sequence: TGTGCCAGCAGCCCTGAACGGCTAGCGGAGTCTACGCAGTATTTT.

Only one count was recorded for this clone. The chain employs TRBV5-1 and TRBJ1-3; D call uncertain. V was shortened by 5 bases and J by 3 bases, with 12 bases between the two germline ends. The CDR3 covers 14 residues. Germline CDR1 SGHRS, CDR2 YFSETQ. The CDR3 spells CASSEGTIGNTIYF. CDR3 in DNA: TGCGCCAGCAGTGAGGGTACGATTGGAAACACCATATATTTT.